This entry features one TCR beta chain sequence. What it recognizes is unknown. The sample comes from a study of OX40 agonist ivuxolimab in advanced cancers. Whole-study context: Every 2 weeks, patients received ivuxolimab intravenously, dosed at 0.01 to 10 mg/kg. The study, taken as a whole, reports: The CD4+ and CD8+ T cells in the blood had expanded clonally by week 6 at 0.1 to 3.0 mg/kg. Nonresponders included some who also had low normalized T-cell clonal expansion.

Sequencing used immunoSEQ multiplex PCR; TCRdb keeps in-frame clones, though not all of them. The sample shows roughly 80,000 clones, 84% of them seen only once. J was trimmed by 1 base and V by 0 bases; bases with no gene match: 2. This CDR3 is built from 15 residues. CDR1 and CDR2 from the germline V gene are ENHRY and SYGVKD. The material was CD4+ or CD8+ T cells sorted from blood, obtained in a trial of the OX40 agonist ivuxolimab. The V call is TRBV10-3, the J call TRBJ2-5, with TRBD2 identical over 7 bases. This TCR came from an adult with an advanced solid tumor such as melanoma, head and neck, liver or kidney cancer. The CDR3 DNA reads TGTGCCATCAGTGAGTCCCTAGCGGCCCAAGAGACCCAGTACTTC. Translating it yields CAISESLAAQETQYF.